This T cell receptor (beta chain) emerged from a study of T cells in Graves' hyperthyroidism and ophthalmopathy (dated by TCRdb to about 2019). Study-level background: A discovery cohort of about a hundred patients, approximately 45 with Graves' ophthalmopathy and more than 55 with stable Graves' hyperthyroidism, was used to find distinguishing TCR V-J signatures. An independent validation cohort of under 20 hyperthyroidism patients and 17 patients who later progressed to ophthalmopathy tested prospective prediction of ophthalmopathy. For training and testing, the 100 or so patients in the discovery cohort were randomly divided in a 7:3 ratio. In addition, the study compared T-cell repertoires in thyroid tissue and in blood from several Graves' hyperthyroidism patients. After sampling, hyperthyroidism patients received methimazole starting at 30 mg daily, and ophthalmopathy patients received high-dose intravenous methylprednisolone. The paper describes TCR Vbeta CDR3 sequencing of about 140 peripheral blood samples, made up of roughly 40 ophthalmopathy patients, 70 to 75 hyperthyroidism patients and 17 progressor patients.

General study outcomes and caveats: Sample size was not statistically predetermined, and investigators were not blinded to group allocation. In validation, the model predicted progression to ophthalmopathy a median of around six months before onset, with over 60% sensitivity and just under 75% specificity. Most expanded thyroid clonotypes (frequency above 0.001) were also detected in blood, a finding suggesting that blood repertoires may reflect thyroid immune responses. A 13 V-J signature model separated ophthalmopathy from stable hyperthyroidism, with about 90% sensitivity and around 84% specificity in cross-validation and 80%/75% in testing.

Stable Graves' hyperthyroidism was defined as no progression to ophthalmopathy during 18 months of follow-up. Hyperthyroidism patients were newly diagnosed, had a disease duration of under 2 months, and were aged 18 to 65 years. Exclusion was applied to patients with uncontrolled infections, other autoimmune diseases, pregnancy or lactation. Clinical symptoms, serum thyroxine and TRAb, thyroid ultrasound, and orbital computed tomography formed the basis for the diagnoses. Total RNA was extracted with Trizol reagent, and quality was checked on an Agilent 2100 Bioanalyzer. A word on this clonotype: The antigen it recognizes is unknown. Base qualities are not at hand, and no much larger clone is one base apart.

The CDR1 and CDR2 encoded by the germline V gene (reference sequence) are LNHNV and YYDKDF. The CDR3 sequence holds 15 residues, the cysteine and phenylalanine included. The CDR3 DNA has 45 bases and is translated from base 1. V was cut back by 6 bases and J by 3 bases, leaving a gap of 14 bases between them. The TCR beta CDR3 regions were amplified from RNA transcripts. For the first round of RT-PCR on the TCR CDR3, the HTBI primer set was used together with the Qiagen OneStep RT-PCR kit. Libraries were constructed in a second round of multiplex PCR, after which size selection and purification were carried out. The libraries were sequenced on an Illumina HiSeq2000 using paired-end 100 bp reads. The authors' analysis ran thus. SOAPnuke was used to process the raw data, removing reads that contained adapters or uncalled bases, had a mean Phred below 15, or lacked an exact match to the constant primer or identifier. COPE v1.2.5 was used to merge high-quality paired reads, and clonotypes were defined as unique nucleotide sequences. MiTCR v1.1 was used to align the clonotypes against IMGT TRBV, TRBD and TRBJ reference segments. Only V-J combinations with frequency above 0.0001, covering 99% to 99.2% of repertoires, were analysed. The TCS score was defined as the ratio of F50 (clonal expansion) to E x V (chaos), calculated using BLOSUM62-based TCRdist between CDR3 peptides within each V-J. Welch's t-statistics and random forest reduced around 550 V-J features to fewer than 15, which were used in a naive Bayes classifier (R e1071). TCRdb trimmed the raw reads at Q25, called clones with MiXCR and kept productive beta chains. Each entry merges the rows of one CDR3 protein and shows their most common DNA and genes. The V and J calls were not made by the authors but by TCRdb's processing. This sample lists around 540,000 distinct CDR3 sequences; about 43% were detected once. The ten largest clones capture roughly 8.2% of the sample.

Sequencing used peripheral blood or thyroid tissue (not recorded which). The chain uses TRBV15 and TRBJ1-4; a tentative D call is TRBD1 (6 bases match). This TCR derives from a woman aged 18-29 years with Graves' hyperthyroidism. Donor details come from another sample of the same person, matched by shared clones. The CDR3 here reads CATSVGGRANEKLFF. The DNA is as follows: TGTGCCACCAGTGTAGGGGGAAGAGCTAATGAAAAACTGTTTTTT.